This T cell receptor (beta chain) was identified in a study of OX40 agonist ivuxolimab in advanced cancers. The wider study: Antecedent anti-PD-1, anti-PD-L1 or anti-CTLA-4 therapy was permissible, with 30% to 50% having received some. General study results and limits: There were, on average, more expanded clones in CD8+ T cells than in CD4+. Normalized T-cell clonal expansion was also low in some nonresponders. At 0.1 to 3.0 mg/kg, CD4+ and CD8+ blood T cells expanded clonally by week 6.

In regard to this clone: Its antigen remains unknown.

Using immunoSEQ multiplex PCR, the repertoire was profiled, and TCRdb retains in-frame clones only, with some absent. The sample includes fewer than 80,000 clones, 75% to 90% seen only once; the top ten take 12%. The origin of this receptor is an adult with an advanced solid tumor such as melanoma, head and neck, liver or kidney cancer. Sequenced here: CD4+ or CD8+ T cells sorted from blood, sampled in a trial of the OX40 agonist ivuxolimab.

The CDR3 coding sequence is TGCGCCAGCAGTGAGGACGAGCGGGAGTTGTCCTACAATGAGCAGTTCTTC. It codes for CASSEDERELSYNEQFF. The chain has TRBV10-2 and TRBJ2-1, with 8 nucleotides matching TRBD2. The CDR3 covers 17 residues. The germline V gene encodes CDR1 WSHSY and CDR2 SAAADI. V lost 2 bases, J lost 1 base, and 7 bases stayed unmatched.